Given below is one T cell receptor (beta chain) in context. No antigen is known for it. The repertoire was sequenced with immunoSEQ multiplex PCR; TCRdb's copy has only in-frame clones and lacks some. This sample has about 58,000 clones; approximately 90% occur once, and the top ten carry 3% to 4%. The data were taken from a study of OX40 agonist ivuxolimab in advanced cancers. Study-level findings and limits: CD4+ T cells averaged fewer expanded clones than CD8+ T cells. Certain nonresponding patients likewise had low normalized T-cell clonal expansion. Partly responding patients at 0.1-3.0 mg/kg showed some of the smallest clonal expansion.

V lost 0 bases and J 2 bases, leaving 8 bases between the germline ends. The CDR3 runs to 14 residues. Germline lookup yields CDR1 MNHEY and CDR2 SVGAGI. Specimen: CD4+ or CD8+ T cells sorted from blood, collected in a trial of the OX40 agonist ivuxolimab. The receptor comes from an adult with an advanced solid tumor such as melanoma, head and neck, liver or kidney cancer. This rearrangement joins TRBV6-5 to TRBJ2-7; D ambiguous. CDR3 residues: CASSYSAAPYEQYF. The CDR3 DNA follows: TGTGCCAGCAGTTACTCGGCAGCCCCCTACGAGCAGTACTTC.